Here is one TCR beta chain with its context. Its antigen is unknown. The data stem from a study of CD8 T cells in Susac syndrome. Findings and caveats of the study: That the number of individuals in its TCR sequencing and HLA analysis was relatively small was acknowledged by the study.

All included Susac syndrome patients satisfied recently defined diagnostic criteria for definite or probable disease. Negative magnetic isolation gave CD8+ and CD4+ cells; FACS enriched CD8+ TEMRA. The authors reverse transcribed 0.5 to 1 ug RNA with random hexamers. The TCR beta CDR3 was amplified by immunoSEQ multiplex PCR across 54 Vbeta, 13 Jbeta. TCRdb reanalysed the immunoSEQ multiplex PCR reads using MiXCR and keeps one entry per CDR3 protein. This sample has under 85,000 distinct CDR3 sequences, with 90% to 95% found just once. V was clipped by 1 base and J by 5 bases; unmatched bases: 10. The germline V gene encodes CDR1 SGHNT and CDR2 YYREEE (reference sequence). The length of the CDR3 is 16 residues.

The sequence was obtained from a human donor with Susac syndrome. The J gene is TRBJ2-7, the V gene TRBV5-4; 9 bases map to TRBD2. Sequencing used CD8+ T cells from PBMCs. The CDR3: CASSLRFGAGGHEQYF. CDR3 DNA: TGTGCCAGCAGCTTGAGGTTCGGAGCGGGAGGACACGAGCAGTACTTC.